The 11 T cell receptor beta chains reported below all come from one sample, sequenced in a study of vaccination and CD4 T cells after COVID-19. The treatment: approximately nine-day PBMC culture with coronavirus spike peptide pools or control peptides (ViraFEST assay). An Oncomine TCR Beta short-read assay was used to sequence the DNA from cultured CD4+ T cells. TCRdb re-called the PCR reads with MiXCR, one entry per CDR3 protein. Among about 9,700 distinct CDR3 sequences listed, roughly 51% were seen once. What these receptors recognize is not known. Sequencing was carried out using CD4+ T cells from blood, cultured in vitro. Every receptor here comes from a human donor who had recovered from COVID-19.

The chain carries TRBV20-1 and TRBJ2-1; D is possibly TRBD1 (7 bases). The J call may be mistaken, given a closer DNA end match to TRBJ2-7. This CDR3 has 15 amino acids. Germline CDR1 is DFQATT and CDR2 is SNEGSKA (reference sequence). DNA for the CDR3: TGCAGTGCTAGAGATGCGACAGGGAGGCCCTACGAGCAGTACTTC. Protein sequence: CSARDATGRPYEQYF.

The V call is TRBV4-1, the J call TRBJ2-1; D possibly corresponds to TRBD2 (7 bases). The CDR3 covers 18 residues. CDR1 MGHRA and CDR2 YSYEKL come from the germline V gene. The V and J ends lost 2 bases and 1 base respectively, with 18 bases between them. DNA for the CDR3: TGCGCCAGCAGCCAACGGGGGGCCCGGGCCGGGTCCTACAATGAGCAGTTCTTC. Translating it yields CASSQRGARAGSYNEQFF.

The chain couples TRBV6-4 to TRBJ1-2; D is perhaps TRBD1 (5 bases). The CDR3 runs to 15 residues. Trimming left V 7 bases short and J 3 bases short, with 18 bases between. Germline V gene lookup returns CDR1 MRHNA and CDR2 SNTAGT. In nucleotides, the CDR3 is TGTGCCAGCAAAAGGACCTTTTCGGGGGACTATGGCTACACCTTC. Its translation: CASKRTFSGDYGYTF.

The chain recombines TRBV19 with TRBJ1-6; D might be TRBD1 (5 bases). Per germline, CDR1 LNHDA and CDR2 SQIVND (reference sequence). V was cut by 4 bases and J by 4 bases, with 8 bases left in between. CDR3 size: 14 residues. The CDR3, as DNA: TGTGCCAGTAGTAGTACAGGATATAATTCACCCCTCCACTTT. It encodes CASSSTGYNSPLHF.

V gene TRBV20-1 combines with J gene TRBJ2-7, with 7 bases matching TRBD1. Trimming took 6 bases from V and 2 from J; bases not matched to a gene: 10. Per germline, CDR1 DFQATT and CDR2 SNEGSKA (reference sequence). The CDR3 covers 14 residues. As DNA, the CDR3 is TGCAGTGCCACTCACCGGACAGGCGCCTACGAGCAGTACTTC. It specifies CSATHRTGAYEQYF.

CDR3 loop: CASSRQAGYGYTF. The CDR3 DNA is TGTGCCAGCAGTAGACAGGCAGGCTATGGCTACACCTTC. V usage is TRBV6-1 and J usage is TRBJ1-2, with D maybe TRBD1 (6 bases). The CDR3 loop spans 13 amino acids. Trimming left V 5 bases short and J 4 bases short, with 11 bases between. Germline loops: CDR1 MNHNS, CDR2 SASEGT.

This chain connects TRBV4-2 to TRBJ1-5; 9 bases line up with TRBD1. The CDR3 is 15 amino acids. Trimming at V came to 2 bases and at J to 5 bases, leaving 4 bases not matched to a gene. Per the germline V gene, CDR1 is LGHNA and CDR2 is YNFKEQ. The CDR3 bases are TGTGCCAGCAGCCAACGACAGGGGGACGATCAGCCCCAGCATTTT. It translates to CASSQRQGDDQPQHF.

V is TRBV5-5 and J is TRBJ1-3, with 7 bases that match TRBD1. The V and J ends lost 4 bases and 8 bases, in that order; junction bases with no gene match: 6. The CDR3 spans 13 residues. Germline V gives CDR1 SGHKS, CDR2 YYEKEE (reference sequence). The CDR3 is CASSPDRVDTIYF. For the CDR3, the DNA is TGTGCCAGCAGCCCAGACAGGGTAGACACCATATATTTT.

V and J are TRBV7-8 and TRBJ2-5; TRBD1 or TRBD2 may be the D gene (5 bases each). The CDR3 runs 16 residues. The germline V and J ends were trimmed by 1 base and 4 bases, with 16 bases remaining between them. Germline-derived CDR1 and CDR2 are SGHVS and FQNEAQ. The CDR3 bases are TGTGCCAGCAGCTTAGAAGGGACCCTCCAGGGAGAGACCCAGTACTTC. The encoded protein is CASSLEGTLQGETQYF.

This clonotype was observed a few times. This sequence joins TRBV6-2 or TRBV6-3 and TRBJ1-2; the D gene is possibly TRBD1 (6 bases). Germline V CDR1 and CDR2: MNHEY, SVGEGT. Trimming removed 6 bases at V and 2 bases at J, with 10 bases between. The CDR3 covers 13 residues. DNA of the CDR3: TGTGCCAGCAGACCCGGGACAAACTATGGCTACACCTTC. Translating it yields CASRPGTNYGYTF.

This chain uses TRBV6-2 or TRBV6-3 with TRBJ1-2; no firm D call. Deletions cut 4 bases from V and 12 bases from J, with 12 bases between. The CDR3 spans 11 residues. Germline V gene sequence: CDR1 MNHEY, CDR2 SVGEGT. The CDR3 nucleotides are TGTGCCAGCAGTTCAGGAATACGTAACACCTTC. It is translated as CASSSGIRNTF.